These T cell receptor beta chains were read from a single sample in a study of blood T cell repertoires in COVID-19. Measured with immunoSEQ multiplex PCR; TCRdb has only the in-frame clones, and not every one. The data hold under 55,000 clones, with more than 75% observed a single time. Sequences were obtained from peripheral blood. Receptors originate from a human donor in a cohort sampled during active COVID-19. Each CDR3 is given with its conserved first and last residue. The D gene is left open where the match is weak. Expanded clones are given a class, and other clones once, few, many or no size at all.

V	length	D	size	J	DNA	CDR3
TRBV12-3/TRBV12-4	12	.	once	TRBJ1-2	TGTGCCAGCAGTTGGGGGGGTTATGGCTACACCTTC	CASSWGGYGYTF
TRBV29-1	16	TRBD1	.	TRBJ2-1	TGCAGCGTTGAAGGAATGACAGGGGGCTCCTACAATGAGCAGTTCTTC	CSVEGMTGGSYNEQFF
TRBV10-3	12	TRBD2	.	TRBJ2-3	TGTGCCATCAAGCAGGGAGGGGATACGCAGTATTTT	CAIKQGGDTQYF
TRBV7-6	15	.	.	TRBJ2-3	TGTGCCAGCACCATCCGTAGCGGCGGCTCAGATACGCAGTATTTT	CASTIRSGGSDTQYF
TRBV9	14	TRBD2	.	TRBJ2-7	TGTGCCAGCAGCGGTCAGCGGGAGTACTACGAGCAGTACTTC	CASSGQREYYEQYF
TRBV19	16	.	few	TRBJ1-5	TGTGCCAGTAGTATGGGGAGCTGGGTCACTGGGCAGCCCCAGCATTTT	CASSMGSWVTGQPQHF
TRBV11-3	14	TRBD1	.	TRBJ2-4	TGTGCCAGCAGCTCAGGGGGAGCCAAAAACATTCAGTACTTC	CASSSGGAKNIQYF
TRBV4-1	17	TRBD2	.	TRBJ2-3	TGCGCCAGCAGTCACGAACGCGCTAGCGGGAGAGTAGATACGCAGTATTTT	CASSHERASGRVDTQYF
TRBV19	14	TRBD1	.	TRBJ1-2	TGTGCCAGTAGTATGTGGGACAGGGTGGATGGCTACACCTTC	CASSMWDRVDGYTF
TRBV9	18	.	.	TRBJ2-5	TGTGCCAGCAGCCCCGAAGAAGCGAGAGATACCACCGGGGAGACCCAGTACTTC	CASSPEEARDTTGETQYF
TRBV7-2	16	TRBD2	.	TRBJ2-7	TGTGCCAGCAGCTTAGGTGGTGGCGGGACTATGTACGAGCAGTACTTC	CASSLGGGGTMYEQYF
TRBV19	15	.	.	TRBJ1-5	TGTGCCAGTAGTACGGGGAACGCGGGCAATCAGCCCCAGCATTTT	CASSTGNAGNQPQHF
TRBV15	14	TRBD2	.	TRBJ2-7	TGTGCCACCAGCAGAGACAGCGGGGACTACGAGCAGTACTTC	CATSRDSGDYEQYF
TRBV19	16	.	.	TRBJ1-2	TGTGCCAGTAGTATAGTCGGAGGGCAGACCCACGGGGGCTACACCTTC	CASSIVGGQTHGGYTF
TRBV15	15	TRBD2	.	TRBJ2-1	TGTGCCACCAGCAGCTATAGCGGGAGTTACAATGAGCAGTTCTTC	CATSSYSGSYNEQFF
TRBV10-3	18	.	.	TRBJ1-1	TGTGCCATCAGTGAGTCTCCGCAGGGGTGGATTCTTAACACTGAAGCTTTCTTT	CAISESPQGWILNTEAFF
TRBV2	14	TRBD2	.	TRBJ2-5	TGTGCCAGCAGTCGCGGGGGGAACCAAGAGACCCAGTACTTC	CASSRGGNQETQYF
TRBV20-1	11	TRBD1	.	TRBJ2-7	TGCAGTGCCATAACAGGGGGCGAGCAGTACTTC	CSAITGGEQYF
TRBV19	14	.	.	TRBJ1-1	TGTGCCAGTAGAGCGGGCAGGGTCGTCTCTGAAGCTTTCTTT	CASRAGRVVSEAFF
TRBV5-1	12	.	.	TRBJ2-7	TGCGCCAGCAGCCTCGGGGTCCACGAGCAGTACTTC	CASSLGVHEQYF
TRBV12-3/TRBV12-4	13	.	.	TRBJ1-1	TGTGCCAGCAGTTTAGGACAGGACACTGAAGCTTTCTTT	CASSLGQDTEAFF
TRBV21-1	16	.	.	TRBJ1-1	TGTGCCAGCAGCAAATGCAGGGGGCGCCGAAACACTGAAGCTTTCTTT	CASSKCRGRRNTEAFF
TRBV18	15	.	.	TRBJ2-2	TGTGCCAGCTCACCACGCGTTAGCGGAACCGGGGAGCTGTTTTTT	CASSPRVSGTGELFF
TRBV12-5	20	TRBD2	.	TRBJ2-6	TGTGCTAGTGGTTTGGTATCTGGGCTAGCGGGAGTCTCCGGGGCCAACGTCCTGACTTTC	CASGLVSGLAGVSGANVLTF
TRBV27	14	TRBD1	few	TRBJ1-2	TGTGCCAGCAGTTCCGGGACAGGGCGCTATGGCTACACCTTC	CASSSGTGRYGYTF
TRBV27	13	.	.	TRBJ2-7	TGTGCCAGCAGTCGGACAGAATACTACGAGCAGTACTTC	CASSRTEYYEQYF
TRBV11-3	13	.	.	TRBJ2-7	TGTGCCAGCAGCTTAGATGTGGCTGGCGAGCAGTACTTC	CASSLDVAGEQYF
TRBV24-1	16	TRBD2	.	TRBJ2-5	TGTGCCACCAGTGATTTGCAGTTCGGCGGGAGAGAGACCCAGTACTTC	CATSDLQFGGRETQYF
TRBV4-1	17	TRBD1	.	TRBJ1-2	TGCGCCAGCAGCCAAGAATTGGACAGGGGGCTTGACTATGGCTACACCTTC	CASSQELDRGLDYGYTF
TRBV11-2	13	.	.	TRBJ1-6	TGTGCCAGCAGCTTAGCAGTCTGGTCACCCCTCCACTTT	CASSLAVWSPLHF
TRBV7-9	13	.	.	TRBJ2-5	TGTGCCAGCAGCTTAATGAGAGGCGAGACCCAGTACTTC	CASSLMRGETQYF
TRBV4-2	14	.	.	TRBJ1-2	TGTGCCAGCAGCCAAGAAAGGGGGAACAGGCAGGACACCTTC	CASSQERGNRQDTF
TRBV19	15	.	once	TRBJ2-3	TGTGCCAGTAGTATCCGCAGGAATCTCGCAGATACGCAGTATTTT	CASSIRRNLADTQYF
TRBV4-1	14	.	.	TRBJ2-5	TGCGCCAGCAGCCAAGTTCCGGGGGTTGAGACCCAGTACTTC	CASSQVPGVETQYF
TRBV28	14	.	.	TRBJ2-7	TGTGCCAGCAGTTTTCGTGGGGCCCGGTTGGAGCAGTACTTC	CASSFRGARLEQYF
TRBV7-2	14	.	.	TRBJ2-7	TGTGCCAGCAGCTTGACTAGTAGAAGGGGTGAGCAGTACTTC	CASSLTSRRGEQYF
TRBV5-1	15	.	.	TRBJ1-2	TGCGCCAGCAGCTTGGATCCAGGATTTAACTATGGCTACACCTTC	CASSLDPGFNYGYTF